This T cell receptor beta chain was sequenced in a study of technical replicates of blood from a handful of donors. Sequencing used immunoSEQ multiplex PCR; TCRdb keeps in-frame clones, though not all of them. The data contain around 79,000 clones, 85% to 95% of them singletons. Germline CDR1 and CDR2: SEHNR and FQNEAQ (reference sequence). V was trimmed by 1 base and J by 10 bases, leaving 8 bases between them. This CDR3 has 12 amino acids. This TCR derives from a human donor in good health. The sequencing input was T cells isolated from PBMCs. This chain connects TRBV7-9 to TRBJ2-1; D uncertain. CDR3 sequence: CASSLGLVEQFF. The CDR3 DNA is TGTGCCAGCAGCTTAGGGCTAGTGGAGCAGTTCTTC.